The TCR beta chain described here comes from a study of cytomegalovirus exposure and HLA in healthy donors. Overall study results and limits: The listing of roughly 160 TCR beta chains classed them as cytomegalovirus-associated.

The PCR ran on 60 Vbeta and 13 Jbeta primers. Repertoires were generated with immunoSEQ multiplex PCR, while TCRdb's copy carries only in-frame clones and drops some. The repertoire holds approximately 150,000 clones, with roughly 80% as singletons. Germline values: CDR1 SEHNR, CDR2 FQNEAQ (reference sequence). V gave up 4 bases and J gave up 6 bases; unmatched junction bases: 8. This CDR3 is built from 16 residues. Of note for this clone: Its specificity is unknown.

The receptor comes from a woman in her thirties or forties in good health and CMV-seropositive. The genes are TRBV7-9 and TRBJ2-2; TRBD1 agrees at 10 bases. The specimen was PBMCs. CDR3 nucleotide sequence: TGTGCCAGCAGCTATACACCGGGACAGGGGTCCGGGGAGCTGTTTTTT. Translating it yields CASSYTPGQGSGELFF.